The next 12 T cell receptor beta chains were all read from a single sample in a study of cytomegalovirus exposure and HLA in healthy donors. With 60 Vbeta and 13 Jbeta primers, the PCR was carried out. Sequencing was performed with immunoSEQ multiplex PCR; in TCRdb, only in-frame clones are kept and a portion is missing. This sample has 220,000 or so clones; about 75% occur once, and the top ten carry 1.5% to 2%. The sequenced sample was PBMCs. Every receptor here comes from a woman aged 25-40 years in good health and CMV-seronegative.

This clone has only a few counts. The J gene is TRBJ1-5, the V gene TRBV30; 8 nucleotides line up with TRBD1. The V gene's germline CDR1 is GTSNPN and CDR2 SVGIG (reference sequence). V was clipped by 1 base and J by 3 bases; unmatched bases: 2. The CDR3 totals 14 residues. CDR3 sequence reads: CAWSGGQVNQPQHF. In nucleotides, the CDR3 is TGTGCCTGGAGTGGGGGACAGGTCAATCAGCCCCAGCATTTT.

V usage is TRBV4-2 and J usage is TRBJ2-3, with TRBD2 as a possible D gene (5 bases). The CDR3 consists of 11 residues. From germline, CDR1 is LGHNA and CDR2 YNFKEQ. The V and J ends lost 5 bases and 6 bases respectively, with 6 bases between them. In nucleotides, the CDR3 is TGTGCCAGCAGCACGGGGGATACGCAGTATTTT. It is translated as CASSTGDTQYF.

A few counts support this clone. This rearrangement joins TRBV11-2 to TRBJ1-1; D is unclear. Germline CDR1 reads SGHAT; CDR2 reads FQNNGV. The CDR3 is 13 amino acids. V dropped 1 base and J dropped 0 bases, with 3 bases sitting between them. The CDR3 is CASSLGMNTEAFF. DNA for the CDR3: TGTGCCAGCAGCTTAGGTATGAACACTGAAGCTTTCTTT.

The count of this clone is one. The V gene is TRBV5-1, the J gene TRBJ1-1, with no clear D. The CDR3 loop spans 14 amino acids. Germline V gene lookup returns CDR1 SGHRS and CDR2 YFSETQ. Trimming removed 0 bases from V and 0 bases from J, with 6 bases in between. The CDR3 nucleotides read TGCGCCAGCAGCTTGGACGGTATGAACACTGAAGCTTTCTTT. Residues: CASSLDGMNTEAFF. Variable domain in full (rest from reference TRBV5-1 and TRBJ1-1): KAGVTQTPRYLIKTRGQQVTLSCSPISGHRSVSWYQQTPGQGLQFLFEYFSETQRNKGNFPGRFSGRQFSNSRSEMNVSTLELGDSALYLCASSLDGMNTEAFFGQGTRLTVV.

The chain employs TRBV11-3 and TRBJ2-1, with 10 bases lining up with TRBD1. Unmatched junction bases numbered 8, after V lost 4 bases and J lost 8 bases. This CDR3 has 15 residues. Germline values: CDR1 SGHNT, CDR2 YENEEA. CDR3 nucleotide sequence: TGTGCCAGCAGCTCACCGGGACAGGGGATCGATGAGCAGTTCTTC. Translating gives CASSSPGQGIDEQFF.

CDR3 region: CASSLVGGADTQYF. Here the CDR3 DNA reads TGTGCCAGCAGCTTGGTGGGGGGGGCAGATACGCAGTATTTT. This chain uses TRBV5-4 with TRBJ2-3; 7 nucleotides match TRBD2. V was clipped by 0 bases and J by 4 bases; unmatched bases: 2. CDR3 length: 14 residues. Germline CDR1 is SGHNT and CDR2 is YYREEE (reference sequence).

This clone turned up a few times. The chain is built from TRBV2 and TRBJ2-1, with TRBD1 as a possible D gene (6 bases). V was cut by 3 bases and J by 4 bases, with 13 bases left in between. CDR1 and CDR2 from the germline V gene are SNHLY and FYNNEI. This CDR3 has 15 amino acids. CDR3 bases: TGTGCCAGCAGTGATTACCAGGACAGATACAATGAGCAGTTCTTC. It is translated as CASSDYQDRYNEQFF.

J is TRBJ1-6 and V is TRBV4-1, with D perhaps matching TRBD1 (5 bases). V gave up 4 bases and J gave up 0 bases, with 7 bases separating them. Germline loops: CDR1 MGHRA, CDR2 YSYEKL. The CDR3 runs to 15 residues. The CDR3 sequence is CASSRDSSYNSPLHF. The DNA of the CDR3 is TGCGCCAGCAGCCGAGACAGCTCCTATAATTCACCCCTCCACTTT.

The genes are TRBV6-1 and TRBJ1-5; no clear D. V lost 5 bases and J lost 10, with 15 bases in between. CDR1 is MNHNS and CDR2 is SASEGT in the germline V gene. The CDR3 length is 13 residues. The CDR3: CASSSTRGDPQHF. For the CDR3, the DNA is TGTGCCAGCAGTTCAACTCGGGGAGATCCCCAGCATTTT.

This clone was seen more than once but under ten times. As DNA, the CDR3 is TGTGCCAGCAGTCCCCAGCGGACCGAGCAGTACTTC. It translates to CASSPQRTEQYF. The chain couples TRBV6-6 to TRBJ2-7; tentative D call: TRBD2 (5 bases). The germline V and J ends were trimmed by 5 bases and 6 bases, with 11 bases remaining between them. The CDR3 runs 12 residues. Germline V gene lookup returns CDR1 MNHNY and CDR2 SVGAGI (reference sequence).

The chain has TRBV19 and TRBJ1-2, with unresolved D. Trimming cost V 6 bases and J 4 bases, with 9 bases left between them. Germline CDR1 LNHDA, CDR2 SQIVND (reference sequence). The CDR3 length is 12 residues. The DNA for the CDR3 is TGTGCCAGTAGATCCCCGGGCTATGGCTACACCTTC. Its protein is CASRSPGYGYTF.

This chain links TRBV5-1 with TRBJ1-1, with 7 bases that match TRBD1. This CDR3 is 15 amino acids long. Trimming at V came to 0 bases and at J to 5 bases, leaving 7 bases not matched to a gene. Germline assignment: CDR1 SGHRS and CDR2 YFSETQ. CDR3 coding DNA: TGCGCCAGCAGCTTGGCCCTAGGGGGCGGTACTGAAGCTTTCTTT. Protein product: CASSLALGGGTEAFF.